The next 27 T cell receptor beta chains were all read from a single sample in a study of PD-1 blockade in classical Hodgkin lymphoma. Brentuximab vedotin exposure varied among the patients, all of whom had relapsed after autologous stem cell transplantation. Using immunoSEQ multiplex PCR, the repertoire was profiled, and TCRdb retains in-frame clones only, with some absent. The sample has about 29,000 clones; 60% to 80% are singletons. Sequencing was performed on peripheral blood mononuclear cells (PBMCs), taken before the second cycle of nivolumab. These TCRs come from a human donor with classical Hodgkin lymphoma.

The V and J genes are TRBV5-1 and TRBJ2-6; no definite D call. Germline CDR1 SGHRS, CDR2 YFSETQ. The CDR3 is 16 residues long. Between the trimmed V and J ends, which lost 0 bases and 0 bases, there was a span of 7 bases. CDR3 sequence (DNA): TGCGCCAGCAGCTTGGGACTGAACTCTGGGGCCAACGTCCTGACTTTC. It specifies CASSLGLNSGANVLTF.

The chain couples TRBV19 to TRBJ1-1, with 8 bases that match TRBD1. The J segment lost 2 bases and the V segment lost 6 bases, leaving 5 bases of the junction unmatched. The CDR3 totals 14 residues. CDR1 is LNHDA, CDR2 SQIVND, per germline (reference sequence). CDR3 nucleotide sequence: TGTGCCAGTAGAGCAGGGGGCGTAAACACTGAAGCTTTCTTT. This translates into CASRAGGVNTEAFF.

The chain links TRBV28 to TRBJ2-5, with 11 bases fitting TRBD2. This CDR3 comprises 16 residues. Germline CDR1 reads MDHEN; CDR2 reads SYDVKM. Trimming took 3 bases from V and 1 from J; bases not matched to a gene: 4. CDR3 coding DNA: TGTGCCAGCAGTTTTATGACTAGCGGGACCCAAGAGACCCAGTACTTC. Translated, it gives CASSFMTSGTQETQYF. The full variable domain, rest sourced from reference TRBV28 and TRBJ2-5, is DVKVTQSSRYLVKRTGEKVFLECVQDMDHENMFWYRQDPGLGLRLIYFSYDVKMKEKGDIPEGYSVSREKKERFSLILESASTNQTSMYLCASSFMTSGTQETQYFGPGTRLLVL.

The chain is built from TRBV7-9 and TRBJ2-1; D gene uncertain. Germline V gene data show CDR1 as SEHNR and CDR2 as FQNEAQ (reference sequence). The germline V and J ends were trimmed by 7 bases and 7 bases, with 11 bases remaining between them. The CDR3 is 12 residues long. CDR3 bases: TGTGCCAGCACCCCATCTGGGAATGAGCAGTTCTTC. Protein product: CASTPSGNEQFF.

This chain connects TRBV7-9 to TRBJ1-2, with D unclear. Deletions cut 5 bases from V and 1 base from J, with 5 bases between. Looked up from germline, CDR1 is SEHNR and CDR2 is FQNEAQ (reference sequence). This CDR3 is 12 amino acids long. The CDR3 region is CASSAGNYGYTF. The CDR3 nucleotides are TGTGCCAGCAGCGCGGGTAACTATGGCTACACCTTC.

The J gene is TRBJ1-1, the V gene TRBV19; D unresolved. There are 18 residues in the CDR3. Between the trimmed V and J ends, which lost 0 bases and 1 base, there was a span of 18 bases. CDR1 and CDR2 from the germline V gene are LNHDA and SQIVND (reference sequence). CDR3 nucleotide sequence: TGTGCCAGTAGTATAGACCCCCAGGACGGATTCGAGAACACTGAAGCTTTCTTT. This codes for CASSIDPQDGFENTEAFF.

The rearrangement uses TRBV20-1 and TRBJ2-5; maybe TRBD1 (5 bases). The germline V gene encodes CDR1 DFQATT and CDR2 SNEGSKA (reference sequence). The CDR3 has 11 residues. The ends were cut back, 3 bases at V and 7 bases at J, with 9 bases in the middle. CDR3 nucleotide sequence: TGCAGTGCTAGCCCCCAGGGGACCCAGTACTTC. Translating gives CSASPQGTQYF.

The chain recombines TRBV19 with TRBJ2-1; D call uncertain. CDR3 length: 15 residues. The V gene lost 7 bases and the J gene lost 6 bases, with 19 bases spanning the gap. CDR1 LNHDA and CDR2 SQIVND come from the germline V gene (reference sequence). CDR3 bases: TGTGCCAGTAAAGGTCAAGCCGTCCCGGCCAATGAGCAGTTCTTC. Translation gives CASKGQAVPANEQFF.

V is TRBV6-5 and J is TRBJ2-2; 7 bases fit TRBD2. Germline-derived CDR1 and CDR2 are MNHEY and SVGAGI. The CDR3 totals 14 residues. Unmatched junction bases numbered 9, after V lost 10 bases and J lost 4 bases. Written as DNA, the CDR3 is TGTGCCACCCTAAAGGGAGGGGCCACCGGGGAGCTGTTTTTT. It is translated as CATLKGGATGELFF.

The chain combines TRBV13 with TRBJ2-1; D might be TRBD1 or TRBD2, each matching 5 bases. Germline V CDR1 and CDR2: PRHDT, FYEKMQ (reference sequence). V was pared by 2 bases and J by 3 bases, with 17 bases between. The CDR3 totals 17 residues. CDR3 in DNA: TGTGCCAGCAGCTTAACGGAGTCGGCAGGGAGCTACAATGAGCAGTTCTTC. Protein sequence: CASSLTESAGSYNEQFF. The variable domain in full, completed from reference TRBV13 and TRBJ2-1, reads AAGVIQSPRHLIKEKRETATLKCYPIPRHDTVYWYQQGPGQDPQFLISFYEKMQSDKGSIPDRFSAQQFSDYHSELNMSSLELGDSALYFCASSLTESAGSYNEQFFGPGTRLTVL.

The J gene is TRBJ2-1, the V gene TRBV14; 7 bases match TRBD2. The CDR3 length is 15 residues. Germline assignment: CDR1 SGHDN and CDR2 FVKESK. The ends lost 1 base at V and 7 bases at J; junction bases unmatched: 7. DNA of the CDR3: TGTGCCAGCAGCCAAGTGGCGGGAGATATAAATGAGCAGTTCTTC. Translating it yields CASSQVAGDINEQFF.

This sequence joins TRBV5-6 and TRBJ2-5; D is perhaps TRBD1 (6 bases). Germline V gives CDR1 SGHDT, CDR2 YYEEEE. There are 14 residues in the CDR3. V lost 0 bases to trimming and J lost 1 base, with 7 bases between them. The CDR3 DNA follows: TGTGCCAGCAGCTTGGGACAGGTCCAAGAGACCCAGTACTTC. It codes for CASSLGQVQETQYF.

The V gene is TRBV16, the J gene TRBJ2-7; D is perhaps TRBD2 (5 bases). Trimming removed 4 bases from V and 0 bases from J, with 10 bases in between. This CDR3 region has 14 residues. Germline assignment: CDR1 KGHSY and CDR2 FQNENV. In DNA form, the CDR3 reads TGTGCCAGCAGCCCGAGCCGGGGCTCCTACGAGCAGTACTTC. Protein product: CASSPSRGSYEQYF. Filled out from reference TRBV16 and TRBJ2-7, the complete variable domain reads GEEVAQTPKHLVRGEGQKAKLYCAPIKGHSYVFWYQQVLKNEFKFLISFQNENVFDETGMPKERFSAKCLPNSPCSLEIQATKLEDSAVYFCASSPSRGSYEQYFGPGTRLTVT.

The chain links TRBV10-3 to TRBJ2-1; TRBD1 matches at 12 bases. CDR3 size: 14 residues. V was pared by 0 bases and J by 16 bases, with 7 bases of the junction left unmatched. Per germline, CDR1 ENHRY and CDR2 SYGVKD. CDR3 sequence reads: CAISESPGTGGGFF. CDR3 sequence (DNA): TGTGCCATCAGTGAGTCTCCCGGGACAGGGGGCGGATTCTTC.

This clone was observed a single time. The chain employs TRBV19 and TRBJ2-5; no definite D call. The ends were cut back, 5 bases at V and 4 bases at J, with 23 bases in the middle. Germline CDR1 LNHDA, CDR2 SQIVND (reference sequence). This CDR3 is built from 17 residues. The CDR3, as DNA: TGTGCCAGTAGTCCCTGGGTGGCTAAAGCTGTTACAGAGACCCAGTACTTC. The encoded protein is CASSPWVAKAVTETQYF.

The chain recombines TRBV5-1 with TRBJ2-7; D gene uncertain. This CDR3 is 13 amino acids long. Between the trimmed V and J ends, which lost 1 base and 0 bases, there was a span of 5 bases. Germline lookup yields CDR1 SGHRS and CDR2 YFSETQ. This chain's CDR3 is CASSLTASYEQYF. The DNA for the CDR3 is TGCGCCAGCAGCTTGACGGCCTCCTACGAGCAGTACTTC.

The chain joins TRBV19 to TRBJ1-5, with D unclear. From germline, CDR1 is LNHDA and CDR2 SQIVND (reference sequence). The CDR3 sequence is 14 residues long. The germline V and J ends were trimmed by 4 bases and 9 bases, with 16 bases remaining between them. CDR3 protein: CASSTRTVQWPQHF. The DNA of the CDR3 is TGTGCCAGTAGTACTAGGACCGTACAGTGGCCCCAGCATTTT.

J is TRBJ2-7 and V is TRBV4-1; TRBD1 aligns across 7 bases. V lost 2 bases, J lost 2 bases, and 6 bases stayed unmatched. CDR3 size: 15 residues. Germline CDR1 is MGHRA and CDR2 is YSYEKL. The chain's CDR3 is CASSQQGTVPYEQYF. The CDR3 region has the DNA TGCGCCAGCAGCCAACAAGGGACAGTTCCCTACGAGCAGTACTTC.

This clone was counted once. This rearrangement joins TRBV10-2 to TRBJ2-1; 15 bases are a match to TRBD2. The V and J ends lost 3 bases and 7 bases, in that order; junction bases with no gene match: 7. This CDR3 is 17 amino acids long. Germline V gene lookup returns CDR1 WSHSY and CDR2 SAAADI. As DNA, the CDR3 is TGCGCCAGCAGTGACCGCGGGACTAGCGGGGGGTTAAATGAGCAGTTCTTC. Its translation is CASSDRGTSGGLNEQFF.

In DNA, the CDR3 is TGTGCCAGCAGCCACGACAGGGCTACCTCCTACGAGCAGTACTTC. Protein product: CASSHDRATSYEQYF. The chain joins TRBV7-2 to TRBJ2-7; 7 bases match TRBD1. This CDR3 is built from 15 residues. Trimming at V came to 5 bases and at J to 0 bases, leaving 7 bases not matched to a gene. CDR1 SGHTA and CDR2 FQGNSA come from the germline V gene.

The chain employs TRBV30 and TRBJ2-3; TRBD2 matches at 9 bases. Germline CDR1 reads GTSNPN; CDR2 reads SVGIG (reference sequence). The CDR3 spans 14 residues. The junction had 9 bases not matched to a gene; V was cut back by 4 bases and J by 7 bases. CDR3 nucleotide sequence: TGTGCCTGGAAAATAGCGGGAGAAGGCCATACGCAGTATTTT. Encoded protein: CAWKIAGEGHTQYF.

This clone is labeled as medium-sized. The chain uses TRBV11-2 and TRBJ2-7; D is possibly TRBD1 (5 bases). CDR3 length: 14 residues. Deletions cut 5 bases from V and 2 bases from J, with 13 bases between. CDR1 is SGHAT, CDR2 FQNNGV, per germline. CDR3 sequence: CASSGTGGAYEQYF. DNA for the CDR3: TGTGCCAGCAGCGGTACAGGTGGAGCCTACGAGCAGTACTTC.

The gene calls are TRBV10-2 and TRBJ2-7; D is undetermined. CDR1 is WSHSY, CDR2 SAAADI, per germline. V lost 6 bases and J lost 2, with 14 bases in between. The length of the CDR3 is 14 residues. The CDR3 is CASRTRTTPYEQYF. CDR3 coding DNA: TGCGCCAGCAGAACCCGAACTACCCCCTACGAGCAGTACTTC.

The chain carries TRBV7-6 and TRBJ1-1; D is unresolved. V lost 6 bases, J lost 1 base, and 9 bases lay in between. This CDR3 has 13 residues. CDR1 and CDR2 (germline): SGHVS, FNYEAQ. This CDR3 is CASSLGRNTEAFF. For the CDR3, the DNA is TGTGCCAGCAGTCTTGGACGGAACACTGAAGCTTTCTTT.

This rearrangement joins TRBV6-5 to TRBJ2-3; D remains ambiguous. The CDR3 is 11 residues long. CDR1 and CDR2 (germline): MNHEY, SVGAGI. Trimming pared 2 bases from V and 5 bases from J, leaving 2 bases between. CDR3 sequence (DNA): TGTGCCAGCAGTTACGTAGATACGCAGTATTTT. It specifies CASSYVDTQYF.

The chain recombines TRBV5-1 with TRBJ1-2; no reliable D call. The CDR3 has 14 amino acids. Trimming stripped 0 bases from V and 4 bases from J, with 10 bases between. CDR1 and CDR2 (germline): SGHRS, YFSETQ. CDR3 sequence (DNA): TGCGCCAGCAGCTTGGTTTCGGATGGCTATGGCTACACCTTC. Translated, it gives CASSLVSDGYGYTF.

V gene TRBV6-6 combines with J gene TRBJ1-4; D not resolved. The germline V gene has CDR1 MNHNY and CDR2 SVGAGI (reference sequence). V shed 10 bases and J shed 2 bases, with 11 bases lying between them. This CDR3 spans 13 amino acids. CDR3 DNA sequence: TGTGCCACAGTGGACGGGACTAATGAAAAACTGTTTTTT. Amino acids: CATVDGTNEKLFF.